Shown below are 17 T cell receptor beta chains from a single sample sequenced in a study of blood T cells in healthy people across ages. A sample-barcoded 5' primer and a J-beta primer mix were used in a second PCR of roughly 6 to 11 cycles. Using its own MiXCR run on the 5' RACE reads, TCRdb lists one record per CDR3 protein. The table has hundreds of thousands of distinct CDR3 sequences, roughly 34% seen once. Sequenced sample: blood. These receptors originate from a man aged 18-30 years in good health.

The chain joins TRBV3-1 to TRBJ1-2; 8 nucleotides match TRBD1. J was trimmed by 3 bases and V by 4 bases; bases with no gene match: 4. Germline V gene data show CDR1 as LGHDT and CDR2 as YNNKEL (reference sequence). There are 14 residues in the CDR3. The DNA of the CDR3 is TGTGCCAGCAGCCGACAGGGGTCTTACTATGGCTACACCTTC. Its translation is CASSRQGSYYGYTF. The full variable domain, rest sourced from reference TRBV3-1 and TRBJ1-2, is DTAVSQTPKYLVTQMGNDKSIKCEQNLGHDTMYWYKQDSKKFLKIMFSYNNKELIINETVPNRFSPKSPDKAHLNLHINSLELGDSAVYFCASSRQGSYYGYTFGSGTRLTVV.

As to this clonotype: Because it lacks the conserved phenylalanine or tryptophan at the end, this CDR3 is likely a read error. The chain has TRBV20-1 and TRBJ1-2, with 11 bases lining up with TRBD1. Germline V gene data show CDR1 as DFQATT and CDR2 as SNEGSKA (reference sequence). The CDR3 consists of 16 residues. V gave up 0 bases and J gave up 8 bases; unmatched junction bases: 11. The CDR3 sequence: CSARDSRTGGAGGYTS. The CDR3, as DNA: TGCAGTGCTAGAGATTCCAGGACAGGGGGCGCGGGAGGCTACACCTCC.

The chain has TRBV5-1 and TRBJ1-2; TRBD1 agrees at 7 bases. There are 13 residues in the CDR3. The V gene's germline CDR1 is SGHRS and CDR2 YFSETQ. The trim removed 4 bases at V and 6 bases at J, leaving 6 bases unmatched. CDR3 coding DNA: TGCGCCAGCAGCGTGACAGGGCTCCATGGCTACACCTTC. This translates into CASSVTGLHGYTF.

The chain combines TRBV6-2 or TRBV6-3 with TRBJ1-1, with a possible D match to TRBD1 (5 bases). The V end was cut by 4 bases, the J end by 3 bases, with 12 bases between. The CDR3 totals 14 residues. Germline V lookup: CDR1 MNHEY, CDR2 SVGEGT. CDR3 bases: TGTGCCAGCAGTTGGTCAGGGTTGGACACTGAAGCTTTCTTT. The encoded protein is CASSWSGLDTEAFF.

The rearrangement uses TRBV5-5 and TRBJ1-4; 7 nucleotides align to TRBD1. Trimming took 4 bases from V and 0 from J; bases not matched to a gene: 9. Per germline, CDR1 SGHKS and CDR2 YYEKEE (reference sequence). This CDR3 comprises 17 residues. For the CDR3, the DNA is TGTGCCAGCAGCGGAGGGACAGCTTATGCAACTAATGAAAAACTGTTTTTT. Translating it yields CASSGGTAYATNEKLFF.

This clonotype was recorded a few times. The chain is built from TRBV7-8 and TRBJ2-5; D perhaps matches TRBD2 (6 bases). From germline, CDR1 is SGHVS and CDR2 FQNEAQ. CDR3 size: 15 residues. The V and J ends lost 5 bases and 2 bases respectively, with 15 bases between them. The CDR3 coding sequence is TGTGCCAGCAGCCAAGCGCTGGCGGGACAAGAGACCCAGTACTTC. Translating gives CASSQALAGQETQYF.

This clonotype was seen only a few times. A read error may account for a junction end that differs from germline. The rearrangement joins TRBV12-3 or TRBV12-4 to TRBJ2-5, with D hard to call. The CDR3 spans 13 residues. CDR3: CASGLSAQEAQYF. The CDR3 nucleotides are TGTGCCAGCGGTCTGTCGGCGCAAGAGGCCCAGTACTTC.

V and J are TRBV12-3 or TRBV12-4 and TRBJ1-4, with D perhaps TRBD1 (6 bases). This CDR3 has 15 residues. V lost 6 bases, J lost 3 bases, and 14 bases lay in between. The CDR3 DNA follows: TGTGCCAGCAGGCCCACAGGGCGGGCTAATGAAAAACTGTTTTTT. Its translation is CASRPTGRANEKLFF.

V usage is TRBV7-2 and J usage is TRBJ2-5; maybe TRBD1 (7 bases). Germline V gene sequence: CDR1 SGHTA, CDR2 FQGNSA. The CDR3 has 16 residues. V lost 7 bases to trimming and J lost 4 bases, with 22 bases between them. CDR3 DNA: TGTGCCAGCACCCTCAGGGGGACTGCCCCAGGAGAGACCCAGTACTTC. It encodes CASTLRGTAPGETQYF. Based on the CDR3 plus reference TRBV7-2 and TRBJ2-5, the full variable domain is GAGVSQSPSNKVTEKGKDVELRCDPISGHTALYWYRQSLGQGLEFLIYFQGNSAPDKSGLPSDRFSAERTGGSVSTLTIQRTQQEDSAVYLCASTLRGTAPGETQYFGPGTRLLVL.

With respect to this clonotype: One end of the junction is discordant with germline, which a read error may explain. The chain recombines TRBV29-1 with TRBJ2-1, with no clear D. The CDR3 runs to 13 residues. The V gene's germline CDR1 is SQVTM and CDR2 ANQGSEA. CDR3 nucleotides: TGCGGCGTTGAGTTGGACCACTGGGGTGAGCAGTTCTTC. Amino acid sequence: CGVELDHWGEQFF.

To note about this clonotype: Just one base apart from a much larger clone, this may be a read error. The chain recombines TRBV4-3 with TRBJ2-5; a weak D match, TRBD2 (6 bases). The DNA end is a closer match to TRBJ2-1, so the J assignment may be wrong. CDR3 length: 15 amino acids. Germline loops: CDR1 LGHNA, CDR2 YSLEER. CDR3 region: CASSSSALEGETQFF. The CDR3 DNA reads as TGCGCCAGCAGCTCTAGTGCGTTGGAGGGAGAGACCCAGTTCTTC.

The chain has TRBV7-9 and TRBJ2-1; D might be TRBD2 (6 bases). Trimming stripped 2 bases from V and 8 bases from J, with 13 bases between. Germline CDR1 reads SEHNR; CDR2 reads FQNEAQ (reference sequence). The CDR3 runs to 14 residues. The DNA for the CDR3 is TGTGCCAGCAGCTTACCACTAGCCCGGGATGAGCAGTTCTTC. Translating gives CASSLPLARDEQFF.

The sample holds one count of this clonotype. J is TRBJ2-6 and V is TRBV29-1; no clear D gene. Per germline, CDR1 SQVTM and CDR2 ANQGSEA. There are 11 residues in the CDR3. The V end was cut by 7 bases, the J end by 12 bases, with 13 bases between. The CDR3 bases are TGCAGCGGTGGTAGCTCGTCCGTCCTGACTTTC. This sequence encodes CSGGSSSVLTF.

This clonotype was seen only a few times. The J gene is TRBJ2-2, the V gene TRBV4-3; a weak D match, TRBD1 (5 bases). The germline V and J ends were trimmed by 4 bases and 8 bases, with 20 bases remaining between them. The CDR3 is 16 amino acids. Germline CDR1 is LGHNA and CDR2 is YSLEER. The chain's CDR3 is CASSRGTLGAKGELFF. CDR3 DNA: TGCGCCAGCAGCCGAGGAACCCTTGGGGCAAAAGGGGAGCTGTTTTTT.

This clonotype was seen many times. The chain uses TRBV14 and TRBJ2-4; 7 bases line up with TRBD2. Germline trimming cut 3 bases from V and 0 bases from J; bases unmatched to any gene: 5. Germline assignment: CDR1 SGHDN and CDR2 FVKESK. This CDR3 comprises 16 residues. CDR3 nucleotides: TGTGCCAGCAGCCAGGGGAGGGCACCAGCCAAAAACATTCAGTACTTC. Protein sequence: CASSQGRAPAKNIQYF.

On this clonotype itself: Being one base from a much bigger clone, this may be a read error. DNA for the CDR3: TGCAGTGCTAGAGCTGGGCTGAGGGGTTCTGAAAAACTGTTTTTT. It codes for CSARAGLRGSEKLFF. The V gene is TRBV20-1, the J gene TRBJ1-4, with TRBD1 as a possible D gene (5 bases). V was trimmed by 1 base and J by 7 bases, leaving 16 bases between them. Germline CDR1 and CDR2: DFQATT and SNEGSKA (reference sequence). The CDR3 sequence is 15 residues long.

The gene calls are TRBV4-2 and TRBJ2-1; 13 nucleotides line up with TRBD2. Looked up from germline, CDR1 is LGHNA and CDR2 is YNFKEQ. The CDR3 runs 18 residues. V gave up 0 bases and J gave up 8 bases; unmatched junction bases: 10. The CDR3 DNA reads as TGTGCCAGCAGCCAAGAAAAATCGGGACTAGCGGGGTGGTATGAGCAGTTCTTC. Translating it yields CASSQEKSGLAGWYEQFF.